The next 30 T cell receptor beta chains were all read from a single sample in a study of blood T cell repertoires in COVID-19. Using immunoSEQ multiplex PCR, the repertoire was profiled, and TCRdb retains in-frame clones only, with some absent. The sample has about 160,000 clones, approximately 84% seen once; the top ten hold 20% to 25%. Sequenced input: peripheral blood. Source of these receptors: a woman aged 80 or older with acute or convalescent COVID-19.

In its sample, this clone was seen once. This chain connects TRBV5-1 to TRBJ2-5; D is undetermined. From germline, CDR1 is SGHRS and CDR2 YFSETQ. Trimming stripped 0 bases from V and 5 bases from J, with 8 bases between. CDR3 length: 13 amino acids. Here the CDR3 reads CASSLAGVETQYF. As DNA, the CDR3 is TGCGCCAGCAGCTTGGCCGGTGTGGAGACCCAGTACTTC. Combining the CDR3 with reference TRBV5-1 and TRBJ2-5 gives the whole variable domain KAGVTQTPRYLIKTRGQQVTLSCSPISGHRSVSWYQQTPGQGLQFLFEYFSETQRNKGNFPGRFSGRQFSNSRSEMNVSTLELGDSALYLCASSLAGVETQYFGPGTRLLVL.

V and J are TRBV2 and TRBJ1-2; 7 bases align to TRBD1. J lost 4 bases, V lost 4 bases, and 9 bases had no gene match. The CDR3 is made up of 15 amino acids. CDR1 is SNHLY, CDR2 FYNNEI, per germline. DNA for the CDR3: TGTGCCAGCAGTGCTGAGGGGGCTTTCTCCTATGGCTACACCTTC. Its translation: CASSAEGAFSYGYTF.

On this clone itself: Distinct nucleotide sequences in the sample also encode this CDR3. The chain has TRBV7-6 and TRBJ2-7; 11 positions match TRBD1. Germline CDR1 SGHVS, CDR2 FNYEAQ. The CDR3 runs 15 residues. Trimming took 5 bases from V and 4 from J; bases not matched to a gene: 7. The CDR3 is CASSLAGTGGYEQYF. The CDR3 DNA follows: TGTGCCAGCAGCCTCGCCGGGACAGGGGGTTACGAGCAGTACTTC.

This clone was counted only a few times. The V gene is TRBV12-5, the J gene TRBJ1-1; 12 nucleotides align to TRBD1. The CDR3 is 14 residues long. V lost 5 bases, J lost 4 bases, and 2 bases stayed unmatched. From germline, CDR1 is LGHNT and CDR2 FRNRAP. The CDR3 DNA follows: TGTGCTAGTGGTACGGGACAGGGGGCCACTGAAGCTTTCTTT. It specifies CASGTGQGATEAFF.

V and J are TRBV10-2 and TRBJ1-1, with D unresolved. The CDR3 has 16 amino acids. Germline loops: CDR1 WSHSY, CDR2 SAAADI. The germline V and J ends were trimmed by 3 bases and 0 bases, with 14 bases remaining between them. DNA for the CDR3: TGCGCCAGCAGTGACGACGTGGGCTCTATGAACACTGAAGCTTTCTTT. It is translated as CASSDDVGSMNTEAFF.

The chain employs TRBV10-3 and TRBJ2-1; TRBD2 might be the D (5 bases). The V gene's germline CDR1 is ENHRY and CDR2 SYGVKD. V lost 4 bases and J lost 3, with 10 bases in between. This CDR3 contains 14 residues. The CDR3 nucleotides read TGTGCCATCAGTGGGACTGAGAACTACAATGAGCAGTTCTTC. Protein sequence: CAISGTENYNEQFF.

This CDR3 reads CASSLSQTGGIGYTF. The CDR3 DNA reads as TGTGCCAGCAGTTTATCGCAGACAGGGGGAATTGGCTACACCTTC. The chain is built from TRBV27 and TRBJ1-2; 9 bases are shared with TRBD1. With 0 bases clipped from V and 7 bases from J, the junction kept 6 bases outside the gene matches. The CDR3 spans 15 residues. Per the germline V gene, CDR1 is MNHEY and CDR2 is SMNVEV (reference sequence).

The V call is TRBV5-1, the J call TRBJ1-4; D perhaps matches TRBD1 (5 bases). The CDR3 is made up of 15 amino acids. Looked up from germline, CDR1 is SGHRS and CDR2 is YFSETQ. V lost 3 bases and J 8 bases, leaving 17 bases between the germline ends. CDR3 nucleotide sequence: TGCGCCAGCAGCTCCCGGACCGGGCGGGACGAAAAACTGTTTTTT. Translating it yields CASSSRTGRDEKLFF.

This sequence joins TRBV5-1 and TRBJ2-6; the D gene is possibly TRBD1 (6 bases). Trimming pared 0 bases from V and 2 bases from J, leaving 15 bases between. The CDR3 covers 18 residues. The V gene's germline CDR1 is SGHRS and CDR2 YFSETQ. The CDR3 is CASSLEWQGKTGANVLTF. As DNA, the CDR3 is TGCGCCAGCAGCTTGGAGTGGCAGGGGAAGACTGGGGCCAACGTCCTGACTTTC.

V and J are TRBV7-2 and TRBJ2-1, with 13 bases matching TRBD2. CDR3 size: 16 residues. V lost 7 bases, J lost 7 bases, and 10 bases stayed unmatched. Per the germline V gene, CDR1 is SGHTA and CDR2 is FQGNSA. CDR3 amino acids: CASTLGLAGSRNEQFF. CDR3 nucleotide sequence: TGTGCCAGCACCCTGGGACTAGCGGGAAGCAGGAATGAGCAGTTCTTC.

The chain links TRBV14 to TRBJ1-4; D unresolved. The V end lost 7 bases, the J end lost 3 bases, and 12 bases lay between the germline ends. CDR1 and CDR2 from the germline V gene are SGHDN and FVKESK. The CDR3 is 14 amino acids. CDR3 bases: TGTGCCAGCAACGCCTTCGGAGCTAATGAAAAACTGTTTTTT. Its translation: CASNAFGANEKLFF.

This clone was recorded once. The rearrangement uses TRBV5-4 and TRBJ2-3; D uncertain. The CDR3 covers 11 residues. Trimming removed 5 bases from V and 3 bases from J, with 4 bases in between. Looked up from germline, CDR1 is SGHNT and CDR2 is YYREEE (reference sequence). The chain's CDR3 is CASRSTDTQYF. The CDR3 DNA reads as TGTGCCAGCAGGTCTACAGATACGCAGTATTTT.

The chain links TRBV6-5 to TRBJ1-6, with 10 bases fitting TRBD1. Germline assignment: CDR1 MNHEY and CDR2 SVGAGI. The CDR3 totals 14 residues. Trimming took 7 bases from V and 7 from J; bases not matched to a gene: 4. CDR3 coding DNA: TGTGCCAGCACCTGGGACAGGGGAAATTCACCCCTCCACTTT. It is translated as CASTWDRGNSPLHF.

This clone appeared a single time. Here the CDR3 reads CASSGGFNNQPQHF. As DNA, the CDR3 is TGTGCCAGCTCGGGGGGATTTAACAATCAGCCCCAGCATTTT. V gene TRBV18 combines with J gene TRBJ1-5, with D maybe TRBD1 (5 bases). The CDR3 sequence is 14 residues long. With 6 bases removed from V and 3 bases from J, the gap between germline ends came to 12 bases. CDR1 and CDR2 (germline): KGHSH, LQKENI.

The rearrangement links TRBV6-4 to TRBJ2-2; TRBD2 agrees at 10 bases. The CDR3 covers 19 residues. V dropped 4 bases and J dropped 0; count of bases not matched to a gene: 11. Germline V gene lookup returns CDR1 MRHNA and CDR2 SNTAGT. The CDR3 DNA is TGTGCCAGCAGTGTTCGGGGTACTAGCGGGATCTCGAACACCGGGGAGCTGTTTTTT. Its protein product is CASSVRGTSGISNTGELFF.

The genes are TRBV5-4 and TRBJ2-1; 8 bases are shared with TRBD2. Per the germline V gene, CDR1 is SGHNT and CDR2 is YYREEE (reference sequence). Germline trimming cut 0 bases from V and 6 bases from J; bases unmatched to any gene: 5. The CDR3 has 15 amino acids. The CDR3 DNA follows: TGTGCCAGCAGCTTGGCGGGACTAGATGGCAATGAGCAGTTCTTC. Its translation: CASSLAGLDGNEQFF.

Regarding this clone: Within the sample, other DNA sequences also encode this same CDR3. This chain connects TRBV2 to TRBJ1-1; D might be TRBD1 (5 bases). Deletions cut 4 bases from V and 2 bases from J, with 8 bases between. This CDR3 is built from 13 residues. Germline CDR1 SNHLY, CDR2 FYNNEI. The chain's CDR3 is CASSGQPNTEAFF. DNA of the CDR3: TGTGCCAGCAGTGGACAGCCTAACACTGAAGCTTTCTTT.

This rearrangement joins TRBV5-8 to TRBJ2-1, with D maybe TRBD2 (6 bases). This CDR3 has 16 amino acids. V was cut by 3 bases and J by 3 bases, with 16 bases left in between. The germline gives CDR1 SGHTS, CDR2 YDEGEE. Here the CDR3 reads CASSWSRGLSYNEQFF. CDR3 in DNA: TGTGCCAGCAGCTGGTCGCGGGGACTTAGCTACAATGAGCAGTTCTTC.

The chain joins TRBV9 to TRBJ2-1, with TRBD2 identical over 9 bases. The CDR3 extends over 16 amino acids. V trimming: 4 bases; J trimming: 0 bases; junction bases outside the gene matches: 5. Germline V gene lookup returns CDR1 SGDLS and CDR2 YYNGEE. The CDR3 is CASSPTSGHSYNEQFF. Here the CDR3 DNA reads TGTGCCAGCAGCCCTACTAGCGGGCACTCCTACAATGAGCAGTTCTTC.

The gene calls are TRBV7-2 and TRBJ1-1, with D possibly matching TRBD1 (6 bases). Trimming removed 5 bases at V and 4 bases at J, with 11 bases between. The CDR3 covers 13 residues. Germline V lookup: CDR1 SGHTA, CDR2 FQGNSA. CDR3 sequence (DNA): TGTGCCAGCAGCGTTCAGGGGCGCACTGAAGCTTTCTTT. It yields the protein CASSVQGRTEAFF.

V is TRBV27 and J is TRBJ2-1; 10 bases fit TRBD2. This CDR3 region has 15 residues. With V trimmed by 7 bases and J by 8 bases, 11 bases remained unmatched. Germline CDR1 MNHEY, CDR2 SMNVEV (reference sequence). CDR3 sequence reads: CASTRGASGSHEQFF. CDR3 nucleotides: TGTGCCAGCACTCGAGGGGCTAGCGGGAGTCATGAGCAGTTCTTC.

This clone has only one observation. The chain combines TRBV5-5 with TRBJ1-2, with 9 bases lining up with TRBD1. The CDR3 consists of 13 residues. V lost 2 bases to trimming and J lost 7 bases; unmatched junction nucleotides: 3. CDR1 is SGHKS and CDR2 is YYEKEE in the germline V gene (reference sequence). The CDR3 nucleotides read TGTGCCAGCAGCTTCCGGGACAGGGTTGGCTACACCTTC. Translated, it gives CASSFRDRVGYTF. The full variable domain, its missing parts supplied by reference TRBV5-5 and TRBJ1-2, is DAGVTQSPTHLIKTRGQQVTLRCSPISGHKSVSWYQQVLGQGPQFIFQYYEKEERGRGNFPDRFSARQFPNYSSELNVNALLLGDSALYLCASSFRDRVGYTFGSGTRLTVV.

This clone was detected once. The chain combines TRBV19 with TRBJ2-4; possible D gene TRBD1, 6 bases. V lost 5 bases to trimming and J lost 4 bases, with 12 bases between them. The CDR3 consists of 14 residues. CDR1 LNHDA and CDR2 SQIVND come from the germline V gene (reference sequence). CDR3 DNA: TGTGCCAGTAGTTCCCCAGGGGAAAAAAACATTCAGTACTTC. It encodes CASSSPGEKNIQYF.

This chain joins TRBV27 and TRBJ2-7; 10 bases are shared with TRBD2. Trimming at V came to 3 bases and at J to 6 bases, leaving 8 bases not matched to a gene. The CDR3 is 15 residues long. The germline V gene has CDR1 MNHEY and CDR2 SMNVEV (reference sequence). The CDR3 reads CASSFLAGVGSEQYF. The CDR3, as DNA: TGTGCCAGCAGTTTTCTAGCGGGAGTGGGGAGCGAGCAGTACTTC.

This clone was picked up many times. The rearrangement uses TRBV12-3 or TRBV12-4 and TRBJ2-5; D gene unclear. Between the trimmed V and J ends, which lost 3 bases and 5 bases, there was a span of 4 bases. The CDR3 sequence is 11 residues long. CDR3 in amino acids: CASSFRETQYF. CDR3 coding DNA: TGTGCCAGCAGTTTTCGGGAGACCCAGTACTTC.

This clone turned up a few times. The chain combines TRBV10-3 with TRBJ2-7; tentatively, D is TRBD1 (6 bases). Trimming removed 0 bases from V and 4 bases from J, with 7 bases in between. Germline assignment: CDR1 ENHRY and CDR2 SYGVKD. CDR3 length equals 13 residues. The CDR3 sequence: CAISESRGYEQYF. CDR3 sequence (DNA): TGTGCCATCAGTGAGTCGAGGGGGTACGAGCAGTACTTC.

J is TRBJ1-3 and V is TRBV11-2, with a weak D call TRBD1 (6 bases). This CDR3 is built from 16 residues. Trimming removed 6 bases at V and 3 bases at J, with 18 bases between. Germline V gene lookup returns CDR1 SGHAT and CDR2 FQNNGV. CDR3 loop: CASRQAGTYFGNTIYF. Written as DNA, the CDR3 is TGTGCCAGCAGACAAGCAGGGACATATTTTGGAAACACCATATATTTT.

This clone was picked up one time. The rearrangement uses TRBV19 and TRBJ2-6; 9 bases fit TRBD1. Germline assignment: CDR1 LNHDA and CDR2 SQIVND (reference sequence). The CDR3 totals 16 residues. V gave up 6 bases and J gave up 4 bases; unmatched junction bases: 7. The CDR3 DNA reads as TGTGCCAGTAGCGGGGACAGGGAGGCCGGGGCCAACGTCCTGACTTTC. Amino acids: CASSGDREAGANVLTF.

This rearrangement joins TRBV7-9 to TRBJ2-1, with a possible D match to TRBD2 (6 bases). The V end was cut by 4 bases, the J end by 8 bases, with 9 bases between. This CDR3 comprises 12 residues. The germline gives CDR1 SEHNR, CDR2 FQNEAQ (reference sequence). The CDR3: CASSSTRDEQFF. The CDR3 coding sequence is TGTGCCAGCAGCTCGACTAGAGATGAGCAGTTCTTC.

The chain couples TRBV4-3 to TRBJ1-2; D might be TRBD1 (5 bases). The V and J ends lost 0 bases and 1 base respectively, with 15 bases between them. The CDR3 spans 17 residues. Germline V gene data show CDR1 as LGHNA and CDR2 as YSLEER. CDR3 region: CASSQDIRGIVNYGYTF. The CDR3 nucleotides read TGCGCCAGCAGCCAAGATATCCGGGGGATCGTTAACTATGGCTACACCTTC.